This passage covers 18 T cell receptor beta chains from one sample sequenced in a study of T-cell memory formation after mild COVID-19. TCRdb reprocessed the 5' RACE reads via MiXCR and lists one record per CDR3 protein. The repertoire holds over 350,000 distinct CDR3 sequences, approximately 25% seen once, with 8.8% in the top ten. The sample comprised PBMCs or a T cell subset sorted from them (not recorded which). The receptors originated from an adult woman who had mild COVID-19 (a few samples of this study predate the infection). Cell type and time point are not known.

The chain joins TRBV9 to TRBJ2-1, with 13 bases aligning to TRBD2. The CDR3 has 15 residues. V lost 4 bases and J lost 6; bases outside the gene matches: 4. Per the germline V gene, CDR1 is SGDLS and CDR2 is YYNGEE. The CDR3 DNA is TGTGCCAGCAGCCACAGACTAGCGGGAGGCAATGAGCAGTTCTTC. Its translation is CASSHRLAGGNEQFF.

The CDR3 DNA reads TGTGCCAGCAGCTTCGGCGAGCAACCCTACGAGCAGTACTTC. This gives the protein CASSFGEQPYEQYF. V is TRBV7-9 and J is TRBJ2-7; the D is unclear. V lost 3 bases and J lost 2, with 11 bases in between. CDR3 length: 14 amino acids. Per the germline V gene, CDR1 is SEHNR and CDR2 is FQNEAQ (reference sequence).

This chain links TRBV30 with TRBJ2-5, with 16 bases lining up with TRBD2. V was pared by 2 bases and J by 5 bases, with 5 bases of the junction left unmatched. The CDR3 length is 16 residues. Germline lookup yields CDR1 GTSNPN and CDR2 SVGIG (reference sequence). The CDR3 DNA reads as TGTGCCTGGAGTCCGGGACTAGCGGGGGGGCGGGAGACCCAGTACTTC. Amino acid sequence: CAWSPGLAGGRETQYF.

The chain recombines TRBV5-1 with TRBJ1-2; 10 bases map to TRBD1. The junction had 5 bases not matched to a gene; V was cut back by 4 bases and J by 8 bases. Germline V lookup: CDR1 SGHRS, CDR2 YFSETQ. The length of the CDR3 is 13 residues. The CDR3 here is CASSMGQGSGYTF. Written as DNA, the CDR3 is TGCGCCAGCAGCATGGGACAGGGGAGCGGCTACACCTTC. The variable domain in full, completed from reference TRBV5-1 and TRBJ1-2, reads KAGVTQTPRYLIKTRGQQVTLSCSPISGHRSVSWYQQTPGQGLQFLFEYFSETQRNKGNFPGRFSGRQFSNSRSEMNVSTLELGDSALYLCASSMGQGSGYTFGSGTRLTVV.

The chain employs TRBV7-9 and TRBJ1-4; no firm D call. Germline values: CDR1 SEHNR, CDR2 FQNEAQ (reference sequence). This CDR3 spans 16 amino acids. Trimming left V 1 base short and J 3 bases short, with 12 bases between. CDR3 region: CASSLVRGGPNEKLFF. For the CDR3, the DNA is TGTGCCAGCAGCTTAGTCCGGGGTGGTCCTAATGAAAAACTGTTTTTT.

In its sample, this clonotype was seen a few times. V usage is TRBV4-1 and J usage is TRBJ2-7; 7 nucleotides agree with TRBD2. The CDR3 runs to 16 residues. The trim removed 4 bases at V and 0 bases at J, leaving 9 bases unmatched. Germline-derived CDR1 and CDR2 are MGHRA and YSYEKL. CDR3 loop: CASSPRSGRDSYEQYF. The CDR3 region has the DNA TGCGCCAGCAGCCCTCGGTCAGGGAGGGACTCCTACGAGCAGTACTTC.

The chain joins TRBV4-1 to TRBJ2-1; 13 positions match TRBD2. The CDR3 sequence is 18 residues long. V was clipped by 1 base and J by 8 bases; unmatched bases: 11. Germline V gene data show CDR1 as MGHRA and CDR2 as YSYEKL. In DNA, the CDR3 is TGCGCCAGCAGCCAAGGGTCGGAGGGGACTAGCGGGAAAGATGAGCAGTTCTTC. It specifies CASSQGSEGTSGKDEQFF.

Only a few counts were recorded for this clonotype. The chain carries TRBV19 and TRBJ2-6; D call uncertain. This CDR3 spans 18 amino acids. The V end was cut by 7 bases, the J end by 0 bases, with 19 bases between. Looked up from germline, CDR1 is LNHDA and CDR2 is SQIVND (reference sequence). The CDR3 spells CASKSLGRTVSGANVLTF. The CDR3 DNA reads as TGTGCCAGTAAGTCCTTAGGCAGAACCGTCTCTGGGGCCAACGTCCTGACTTTC.

This clonotype has at least ten counts. The rearrangement uses TRBV7-9 and TRBJ2-1, with D hard to call. This CDR3 spans 13 amino acids. The V and J ends lost 5 bases and 4 bases respectively, with 9 bases between them. From germline, CDR1 is SEHNR and CDR2 FQNEAQ (reference sequence). CDR3 loop: CASSRMQYNEQFF. The CDR3 nucleotides are TGTGCCAGCAGCCGGATGCAATACAATGAGCAGTTCTTC. The full variable domain, rest sourced from reference TRBV7-9 and TRBJ2-1, is DTGVSQNPRHKITKRGQNVTFRCDPISEHNRLYWYRQTLGQGPEFLTYFQNEAQLEKSRLLSDRFSAERPKGSFSTLEIQRTEQGDSAMYLCASSRMQYNEQFFGPGTRLTVL.

There are a few counts of this clonotype. DNA for the CDR3: TGTGCCAGCAGCGCCCGGGGTAGCGGGGGGGTAAAAGATACGCAGTATTTT. Its protein is CASSARGSGGVKDTQYF. This rearrangement joins TRBV9 to TRBJ2-3, with 11 bases matching TRBD2. The CDR3 has 17 residues. The J segment lost 5 bases and the V segment lost 3 bases, leaving 11 bases of the junction unmatched. The germline gives CDR1 SGDLS, CDR2 YYNGEE.

The sample holds a few counts of this clonotype. The chain uses TRBV6-5 and TRBJ2-7; D might be TRBD2 (6 bases). CDR1 MNHEY and CDR2 SVGAGI come from the germline V gene. The CDR3 contains 14 residues. V was cut by 2 bases and J by 4 bases, with 12 bases left in between. This chain's CDR3 is CASSYKRAWYEQYF. The CDR3 bases are TGTGCCAGCAGTTACAAGCGGGCATGGTACGAGCAGTACTTC.

The chain is built from TRBV7-9 and TRBJ1-2; D is ambiguous. Trimming shortened V by 0 bases and J by 4 bases, and 18 bases separated the two germline ends. The germline CDR1 and CDR2 sequences are SEHNR and FQNEAQ (reference sequence). The CDR3 is made up of 17 amino acids. CDR3 DNA sequence: TGTGCCAGCAGCTTAGCGTTCGAGACGTATTCGCCCTATGGCTACACCTTC. Translation gives CASSLAFETYSPYGYTF.

This clonotype was seen more than once but under ten times. The V call is TRBV12-3 or TRBV12-4, the J call TRBJ2-7, with 9 bases fitting TRBD2. Trimming at V came to 3 bases and at J to 1 base, leaving 7 bases not matched to a gene. The CDR3 is 16 amino acids. For the CDR3, the DNA is TGTGCCAGCAGTTTTGAGGGCGGGGGGGTTTCCTACGAGCAGTACTTC. As protein: CASSFEGGGVSYEQYF.

The chain uses TRBV18 and TRBJ1-2; 8 bases are shared with TRBD1. With 6 bases clipped from V and 6 bases from J, the junction kept 12 bases outside the gene matches. Germline V gives CDR1 KGHSH, CDR2 LQKENI. CDR3 length equals 15 residues. CDR3 sequence reads: CASSPERQGIDGYTF. DNA of the CDR3: TGTGCCAGCTCGCCAGAACGACAGGGGATAGATGGCTACACCTTC.

The CDR3 spells CASSPLRGSYNEQFF. The CDR3 nucleotides read TGTGCCAGCAGCCCCCTTCGGGGTTCCTACAATGAGCAGTTCTTC. This chain connects TRBV9 to TRBJ2-1, with D possibly TRBD2 on 5 matching bases. The germline V and J ends were trimmed by 4 bases and 1 base, with 12 bases remaining between them. Germline V gives CDR1 SGDLS, CDR2 YYNGEE. The CDR3 covers 15 residues.

This rearrangement joins TRBV4-1 to TRBJ2-1, with 9 bases matching TRBD2. The CDR3 runs to 16 residues. The ends lost 5 bases at V and 8 bases at J; junction bases unmatched: 13. Germline-derived CDR1 and CDR2 are MGHRA and YSYEKL. The CDR3 sequence: CASSSDGRGGLDEQFF. CDR3 in DNA: TGCGCCAGCAGCTCCGATGGGCGGGGGGGCCTCGATGAGCAGTTCTTC.

This clonotype was found a few times. V usage is TRBV29-1 and J usage is TRBJ2-1; 9 bases are a match to TRBD2. The CDR3 is 15 residues long. The trim removed 2 bases at V and 1 base at J, leaving 3 bases unmatched. From germline, CDR1 is SQVTM and CDR2 ANQGSEA. The DNA of the CDR3 is TGCAGCGTTGAACTAGCGGGGCTTTCCTACAATGAGCAGTTCTTC. The encoded protein is CSVELAGLSYNEQFF.

V gene TRBV28 combines with J gene TRBJ1-5; 7 bases are a match to TRBD1. The CDR3 runs to 18 residues. CDR1 is MDHEN, CDR2 SYDVKM, per germline. The trim removed 4 bases at V and 4 bases at J, leaving 16 bases unmatched. The CDR3 sequence is CASSSPYRGPWKNQPQHF. DNA of the CDR3: TGTGCCAGCAGTTCTCCATACAGGGGCCCTTGGAAAAATCAGCCCCAGCATTTT. Full variable domain (remainder filled in from reference TRBV28 and TRBJ1-5): DVKVTQSSRYLVKRTGEKVFLECVQDMDHENMFWYRQDPGLGLRLIYFSYDVKMKEKGDIPEGYSVSREKKERFSLILESASTNQTSMYLCASSSPYRGPWKNQPQHFGDGTRLSIL.